This TCR beta chain stems from a study of early T cells in non-severe SARS-CoV-2 infection. Study background: Sequencing input comprised bulk RNA from unsorted whole blood; chain pairing was not available. Whole-study findings and limits: Anti-spike CD8 specificities were favored by VDJdb matching, whose results missed private and CD4 specificities.

Remarks on this clonotype: What it binds is not known. A much larger clone differs from this one at a single base, so this may be a read error.

This CDR3 has 14 residues. V gave up 5 bases and J gave up 6 bases, with 14 bases separating them. CDR1 is SGHAT, CDR2 FQNNGV, per germline. Unique molecular identifiers were attached to individual cDNA molecules. Via MiXCR, TCRdb re-called the 5' RACE reads, giving one row per CDR3 protein. The data contain roughly 61,000 distinct CDR3 sequences, under 10% of them singletons. The rearrangement links TRBV11-2 to TRBJ2-1; no firm D call. The origin of this receptor is an adult who was a healthcare worker with PCR-confirmed SARS-CoV-2 infection or an uninfected control (not recorded which). Material for sequencing was whole blood. The CDR3 here is CASSRPNPSNEQFF. Written as DNA, the CDR3 is TGTGCCAGCAGCCGCCCGAACCCGTCCAATGAGCAGTTCTTC.